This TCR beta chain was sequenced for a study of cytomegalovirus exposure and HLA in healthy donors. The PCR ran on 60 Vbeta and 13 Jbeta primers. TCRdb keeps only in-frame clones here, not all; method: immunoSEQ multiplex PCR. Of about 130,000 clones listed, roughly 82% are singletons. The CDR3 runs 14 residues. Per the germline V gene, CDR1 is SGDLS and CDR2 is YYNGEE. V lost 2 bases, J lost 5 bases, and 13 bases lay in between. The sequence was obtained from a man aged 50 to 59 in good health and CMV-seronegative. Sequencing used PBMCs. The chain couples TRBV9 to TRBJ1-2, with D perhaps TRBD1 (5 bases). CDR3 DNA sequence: TGTGCCAGCAGCGTCATCTCAACAGGATATGGCTACACCTTC. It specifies CASSVISTGYGYTF.